This TCR beta chain is drawn from a study of shared clonotypes between healthy human individuals. Whole-study results and caveats: In this cohort, only blood was sampled, and tissue repertoires likely differ. Genetic and exposure-history diversity was limited by the small donor number. Naive CD4 clonotypes overlapped across a few donors at roughly 5%.

This clone showed up just a few times. No antigen is known for it. Terminally differentiated effector memory CD45RA+ cells were excluded by CCR7 positive selection of CD45RO-negative cells. There were no recent acute infections or vaccinations among the donors, who were healthy HIV-negative adults. Profiling relied on immunoSEQ multiplex PCR, and the TCRdb table lists in-frame clones only, not all of them. The sample lists about 2.2 million clones, just under 95% occurring once. The CDR3 has 13 residues. With 5 bases removed from V and 3 bases from J, the gap between germline ends came to 11 bases. Germline V gene sequence: CDR1 GTSNPN, CDR2 SVGIG (reference sequence).

This TCR derives from a man between 18 and 29 years old in good health. Some clones in this sample may be carry-over from other donors' samples. J is TRBJ1-5 and V is TRBV30, with unresolved D. Sample: naive CD8+ T cells from PBMCs. CDR3 amino acids: CAWGLRPNQPQHF. The CDR3 region has the DNA TGTGCCTGGGGCCTCAGACCCAATCAGCCCCAGCATTTT.